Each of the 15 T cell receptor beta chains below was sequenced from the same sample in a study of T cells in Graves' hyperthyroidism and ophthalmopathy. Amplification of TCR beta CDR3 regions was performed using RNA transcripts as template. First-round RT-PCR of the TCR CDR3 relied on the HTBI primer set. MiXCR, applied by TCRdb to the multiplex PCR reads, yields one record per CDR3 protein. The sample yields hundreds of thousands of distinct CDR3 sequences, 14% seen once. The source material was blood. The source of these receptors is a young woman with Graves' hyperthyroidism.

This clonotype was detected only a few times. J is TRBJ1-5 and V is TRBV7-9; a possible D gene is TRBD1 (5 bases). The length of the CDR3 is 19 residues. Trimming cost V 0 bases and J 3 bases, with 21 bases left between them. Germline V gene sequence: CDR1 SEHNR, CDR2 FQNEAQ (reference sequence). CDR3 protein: CASSLARTGLTPFNQPQHF. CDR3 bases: TGTGCCAGCAGCTTAGCGCGCACAGGACTCACGCCTTTCAATCAGCCCCAGCATTTT.

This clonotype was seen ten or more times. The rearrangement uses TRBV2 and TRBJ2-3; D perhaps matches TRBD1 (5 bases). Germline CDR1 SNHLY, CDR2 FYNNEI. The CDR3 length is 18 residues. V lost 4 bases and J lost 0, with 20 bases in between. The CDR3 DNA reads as TGTGCCAGCAGTGTTGACAGCACCTTGACCACTAGCACAGATACGCAGTATTTT. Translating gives CASSVDSTLTTSTDTQYF. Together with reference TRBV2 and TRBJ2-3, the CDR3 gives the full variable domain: EPEVTQTPSHQVTQMGQEVILRCVPISNHLYFYWYRQILGQKVEFLVSFYNNEISEKSEIFDDQFSVERPDGSNFTLKIRSTKLEDSAMYFCASSVDSTLTTSTDTQYFGPGTRLTVL.

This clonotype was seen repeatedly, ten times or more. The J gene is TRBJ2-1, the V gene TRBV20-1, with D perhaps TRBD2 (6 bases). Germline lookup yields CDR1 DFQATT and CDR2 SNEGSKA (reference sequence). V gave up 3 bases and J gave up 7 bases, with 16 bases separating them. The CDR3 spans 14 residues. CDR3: CSARLGGGGNEQFF. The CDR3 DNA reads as TGCAGTGCTAGGCTTGGGGGAGGCGGGAATGAGCAGTTCTTC.

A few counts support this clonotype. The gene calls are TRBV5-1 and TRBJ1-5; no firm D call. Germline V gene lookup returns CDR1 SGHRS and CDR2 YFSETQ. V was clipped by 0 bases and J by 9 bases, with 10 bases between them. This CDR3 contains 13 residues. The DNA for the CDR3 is TGCGCCAGCAGCTTGGACCCCGGCGGGCCCCAGCATTTT. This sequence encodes CASSLDPGGPQHF.

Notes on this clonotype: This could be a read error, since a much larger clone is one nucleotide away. The CDR3 region has the DNA TGTGCCAGCAGCTCCGTGTCCACCGGGGAGCTGTCTTTT. It yields the protein CASSSVSTGELSF. The rearrangement links TRBV7-9 to TRBJ2-2; possibly TRBD2 for D (5 bases). The CDR3 consists of 13 residues. Germline CDR1 SEHNR, CDR2 FQNEAQ (reference sequence). The complete variable domain, with remaining parts taken from reference TRBV7-9 and TRBJ2-2, reads DTGVSQNPRHKITKRGQNVTFRCDPISEHNRLYWYRQTLGQGPEFLTYFQNEAQLEKSRLLSDRFSAERPKGSFSTLEIQRTEQGDSAMYLCASSSVSTGELSFGEGSRLTVL.

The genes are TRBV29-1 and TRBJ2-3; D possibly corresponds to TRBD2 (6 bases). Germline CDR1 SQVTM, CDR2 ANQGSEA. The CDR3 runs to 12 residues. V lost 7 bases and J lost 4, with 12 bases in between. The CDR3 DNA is TGCAGCGGCAGCGGAGGGCCAGATACGCAGTATTTT. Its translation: CSGSGGPDTQYF.

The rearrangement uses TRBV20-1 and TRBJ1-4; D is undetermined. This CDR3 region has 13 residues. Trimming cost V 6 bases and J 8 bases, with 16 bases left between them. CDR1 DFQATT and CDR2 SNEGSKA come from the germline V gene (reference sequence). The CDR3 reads CSAPTAVEEKLFF. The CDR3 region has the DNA TGCAGTGCCCCGACGGCGGTGGAGGAAAAACTGTTTTTT.

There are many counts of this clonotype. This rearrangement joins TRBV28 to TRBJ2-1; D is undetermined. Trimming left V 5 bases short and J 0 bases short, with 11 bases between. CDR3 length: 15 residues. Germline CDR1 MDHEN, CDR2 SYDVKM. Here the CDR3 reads CASSPNGNSYNEQFF. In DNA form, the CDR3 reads TGTGCCAGCAGTCCCAACGGTAACTCCTACAATGAGCAGTTCTTC.

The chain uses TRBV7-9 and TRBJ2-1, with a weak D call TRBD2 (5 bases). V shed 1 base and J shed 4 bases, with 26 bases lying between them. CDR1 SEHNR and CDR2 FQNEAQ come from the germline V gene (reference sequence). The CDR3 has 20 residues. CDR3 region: CASSLVISIGSGDPYNEQFF. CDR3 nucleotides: TGTGCCAGCAGCTTAGTAATTTCGATTGGAAGCGGAGACCCGTACAATGAGCAGTTCTTC.

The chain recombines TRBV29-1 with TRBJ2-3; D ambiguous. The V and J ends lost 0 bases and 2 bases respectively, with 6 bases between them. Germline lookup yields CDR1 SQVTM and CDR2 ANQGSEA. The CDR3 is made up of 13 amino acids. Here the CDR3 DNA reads TGCAGCGTTGAAGATAACCCCACAGATACGCAGTATTTT. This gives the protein CSVEDNPTDTQYF.

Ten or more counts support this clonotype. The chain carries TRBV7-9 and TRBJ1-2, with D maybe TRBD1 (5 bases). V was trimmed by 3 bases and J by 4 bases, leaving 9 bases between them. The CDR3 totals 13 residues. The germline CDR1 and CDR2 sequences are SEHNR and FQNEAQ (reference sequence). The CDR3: CASSFETVYGYTF. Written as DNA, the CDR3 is TGTGCCAGCAGCTTCGAGACAGTCTATGGCTACACCTTC.

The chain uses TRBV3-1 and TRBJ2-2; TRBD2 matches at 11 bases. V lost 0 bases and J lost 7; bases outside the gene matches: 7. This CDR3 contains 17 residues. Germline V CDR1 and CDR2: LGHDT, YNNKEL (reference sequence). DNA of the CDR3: TGTGCCAGCAGCCAAGACATAGCGGGAGGGCCCCGCGGGGAGCTGTTTTTT. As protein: CASSQDIAGGPRGELFF.

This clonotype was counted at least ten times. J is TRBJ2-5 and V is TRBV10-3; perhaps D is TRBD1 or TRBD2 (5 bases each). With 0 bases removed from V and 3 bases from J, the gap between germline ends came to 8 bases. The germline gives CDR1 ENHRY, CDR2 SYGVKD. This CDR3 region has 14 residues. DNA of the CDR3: TGTGCCATCAGTGAGTCGTGGGGGAAAGAGACCCAGTACTTC. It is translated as CAISESWGKETQYF.

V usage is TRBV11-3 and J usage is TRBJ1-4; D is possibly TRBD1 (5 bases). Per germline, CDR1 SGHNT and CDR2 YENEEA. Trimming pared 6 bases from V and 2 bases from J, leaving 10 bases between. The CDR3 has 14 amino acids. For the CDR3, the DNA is TGTGCCAGCAGTGCAGGGTACACTAATGAAAAACTGTTTTTT. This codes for CASSAGYTNEKLFF.

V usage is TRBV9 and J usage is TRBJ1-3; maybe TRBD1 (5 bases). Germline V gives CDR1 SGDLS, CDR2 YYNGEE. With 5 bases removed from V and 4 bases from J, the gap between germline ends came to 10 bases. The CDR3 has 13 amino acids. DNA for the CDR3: TGTGCCAGCAGGGGTCAGGGAGGAAACACCATATATTTT. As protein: CASRGQGGNTIYF. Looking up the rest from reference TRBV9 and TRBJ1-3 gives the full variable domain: DSGVTQTPKHLITATGQRVTLRCSPRSGDLSVYWYQQSLDQGLQFLIQYYNGEERAKGNILERFSAQQFPDLHSELNLSSLELGDSALYFCASRGQGGNTIYFGEGSWLTVV.